This T cell receptor beta chain emerged from a study of blood T cell repertoires in COVID-19. Germline assignment: CDR1 LNHDA and CDR2 SQIVND (reference sequence). Trimming cost V 5 bases and J 2 bases, with 8 bases left between them. The CDR3 loop spans 13 amino acids. This clone was detected many times. This table comes from immunoSEQ multiplex PCR, and its TCRdb copy is limited to in-frame clones, with some not included. The table lists 270,000 or so clones, around 82% of them singletons, with approximately 9% in the top ten. This rearrangement joins TRBV19 to TRBJ2-3, with D possibly matching TRBD2 (6 bases). The clonotype was recovered from a human donor in a cohort sampled during active COVID-19. Sequencing input: peripheral blood. The CDR3 loop reads CASSWTITDTQYF. In nucleotides, the CDR3 is TGTGCCAGTAGTTGGACTATCACAGATACGCAGTATTTT.